This T cell receptor (beta chain) was obtained from a study of blood T cells in healthy people across ages. The authors ran a second PCR of 7 to 11 cycles using a sample-barcoded 5' primer and a J-beta primer mix. TCRdb re-derived calls from the 5' RACE reads in MiXCR, one entry per CDR3 protein. Found here are about 1,600,000 distinct CDR3 sequences, approximately 38% of them singletons; the top ten hold 7% to 9.5%. This clonotype was recorded a few times. Germline lookup yields CDR1 SGHAT and CDR2 FQNNGV. CDR3 length: 14 residues. V lost 4 bases and J 4 bases, leaving 11 bases between the germline ends.

The source of this sequence is a young woman in good health. The chain employs TRBV11-2 and TRBJ2-1, with D unclear. The sample taken for sequencing was blood. The CDR3 loop reads CASSSDRLYNEQFF. CDR3 nucleotides: TGTGCCAGCAGCTCGGACCGTCTATACAATGAGCAGTTCTTC. Filled out from reference TRBV11-2 and TRBJ2-1, the complete variable domain reads EAGVAQSPRYKIIEKRQSVAFWCNPISGHATLYWYQQILGQGPKLLIQFQNNGVVDDSQLPKDRFSAERLKGVDSTLKIQPAKLEDSAVYLCASSSDRLYNEQFFGPGTRLTVL.